This is a list of T cell receptor beta chains from one sample in a study of blood T cells in healthy people across ages. In TCRdb, the 5' RACE reads were re-called with MiXCR into one record per CDR3 protein. This table holds roughly 1.5 million distinct CDR3 sequences, roughly 43% found once. The sample was blood. Source of these receptors: a woman aged 18-30 years in good health. CDR3s include the opening cysteine and the closing phenylalanine or tryptophan. The D gene is left open where the match is weak. Clone sizes are given selectively: once, few, many, or a class where the clone is expanded.

cdr3_aa	cdr3_nt	v_call	j_call	clone_size	d_call
CASSQEPVSYEQYF	TGCGCCAGCAGCCAAGAGCCTGTCTCCTACGAGCAGTACTTC	TRBV4-3	TRBJ2-7	-	-
CSAEGDISNEQFF	TGCAGTGCTGAAGGGGATATTTCCAATGAGCAGTTCTTC	TRBV20-1	TRBJ2-1	few	-
CASSVVFGEKLFF	TGTGCCAGCAGCGTAGTCTTCGGTGAAAAACTGTTTTTT	TRBV7-2	TRBJ1-4	-	-
CASSLILAVSTDTQYF	TGTGCCAGCAGTTTAATACTAGCGGTTAGCACAGATACGCAGTATTTT	TRBV27	TRBJ2-3	few	TRBD2
CVSQDWVRGSYNEQFF	TGCGTCAGCCAGGATTGGGTGAGGGGATCCTACAATGAGCAGTTCTTC	TRBV4-1	TRBJ2-1	-	-
CASSLSRAMNTEAFF	TGTGCCAGCAGTTTATCGAGAGCCATGAACACTGAAGCTTTCTTT	TRBV27	TRBJ1-1	-	-
CASSYYETQYF	TGTGCCAGCAGTTACTACGAGACCCAGTACTTC	TRBV6-2/TRBV6-3	TRBJ2-5	-	-
CASSQSGTSYEQFF	TGCGCCAGCAGCCAATCCGGGACTAGTTATGAGCAGTTCTTC	TRBV4-3	TRBJ2-1	-	TRBD2
CATQGEAQYF	TGTGCCACACAGGGGGAGGCCCAGTACTTC	TRBV6-5	TRBJ2-5	-	TRBD1
CSVVRTSLFDEQFF	TGCAGCGTTGTGCGGACTAGTCTTTTCGATGAGCAGTTCTTC	TRBV29-1	TRBJ2-1	few	TRBD2
CASRAPGTRYEQYF	TGTGCCAGCAGAGCCCCTGGGACGCGCTACGAGCAGTACTTC	TRBV6-2/TRBV6-3	TRBJ2-7	few	-
CASSCGAGGYNEQFF	TGTGCCAGCAGTTGCGGGGCTGGAGGGTACAATGAGCAGTTCTTC	TRBV6-8	TRBJ2-1	few	-
CSVESGTYEQFF	TGCAGCGTTGAATCCGGGACCTACGAGCAGTTCTTC	TRBV29-1	TRBJ2-1	-	-
CASRAGLGGETQYF	TGTGCCAGCAGGGCAGGGTTAGGGGGAGAGACCCAGTACTTC	TRBV7-8	TRBJ2-5	-	-
CSARLLRLNTEAFF	TGCAGTGCTAGGTTGTTACGGCTGAACACTGAAGCTTTCTTT	TRBV20-1	TRBJ1-1	-	-
CASSYATVNTEAFF	TGTGCCAGCAGTTACGCGACTGTGAACACTGAAGCTTTCTTT	TRBV6-2/TRBV6-3	TRBJ1-1	few	-
CSAMGLAGVYGEQYF	TGCAGTGCTATGGGACTAGCGGGGGTGTATGGTGAGCAGTACTTC	TRBV20-1	TRBJ2-7	-	TRBD2
CASMGLAGSTDTQYF	TGTGCCAGTATGGGACTAGCGGGAAGTACAGATACGCAGTATTTT	TRBV6-5	TRBJ2-3	-	TRBD2
CASRQAYKMSYNEQFF	TGTGCCAGTAGGCAGGCTTATAAGATGTCCTACAATGAGCAGTTCTTC	TRBV11-2	TRBJ2-1	-	-
CASSPTDPYEQYF	TGTGCCAGCAGTCCGACTGATCCCTACGAGCAGTACTTC	TRBV27	TRBJ2-7	few	-
CASSLAGGGTNTQYF	TGTGCCAGCAGCTTGGCGGGAGGGGGCACAAATACGCAGTATTTT	TRBV5-4	TRBJ2-3	-	-
CASSQDVRGLYEQYF	TGCGCCAGCAGCCAAGATGTGAGAGGACTCTACGAGCAGTACTTC	TRBV4-3	TRBJ2-7	-	-
CASSPDWGHNEQFF	TGTGCCAGCAGCCCGGACTGGGGCCACAATGAGCAGTTCTTC	TRBV13	TRBJ2-1	few	-
CASGDRANEKLFF	TGTGCCAGTGGAGACAGGGCTAATGAAAAACTGTTTTTT	TRBV19	TRBJ1-4	few	TRBD1
CASSFQPGSIYTYNEQFF	TGTGCCAGCAGTTTCCAGCCGGGCTCTATTTACACCTACAATGAGCAGTTCTTC	TRBV27	TRBJ2-1	once	-
CASSLTRLEQFF	TGTGCCAGCAGTTTAACCCGGCTTGAGCAGTTCTTC	TRBV27	TRBJ2-1	-	-
CASSLDGGGLATEQFF	TGTGCCAGCAGCTTAGATGGGGGGGGACTAGCGACTGAGCAGTTCTTC	TRBV7-2	TRBJ2-1	-	TRBD2
CSALRGLYEQYF	TGCAGCGCTCTAAGGGGGCTCTACGAGCAGTACTTC	TRBV29-1	TRBJ2-7	-	TRBD1
CASSLDLSGANVLTF	TGCGCCAGCAGCTTGGACCTCTCTGGGGCCAACGTCCTGACTTTC	TRBV5-1	TRBJ2-6	many	-
CATLVGGHSGNTIYF	TGTGCCACCTTAGTGGGCGGGCACTCTGGAAACACCATATATTTT	TRBV7-4	TRBJ1-3	-	-
CASRTSGRTGANVLTF	TGTGCCAGCAGGACCTCAGGGAGGACTGGGGCCAACGTCCTGACTTTC	TRBV28	TRBJ2-6	-	-
CASSSGTSNEQYF	TGCGCCAGCAGCTCCGGGACTAGCAATGAGCAGTACTTC	TRBV5-1	TRBJ2-5	-	TRBD2
CASTPWTGDTDTQYF	TGTGCCAGCACCCCCTGGACAGGGGACACAGATACGCAGTATTTT	TRBV7-2	TRBJ2-3	-	TRBD1
CASSVECKQPQHF	TGTGCCAGCAGTGTGGAGTGTAAGCAGCCCCAGCATTTT	TRBV2	TRBJ1-5	-	-
CASRSEVYEQYF	TGTGCCAGCAGGTCGGAGGTTTACGAGCAGTACTTC	TRBV28	TRBJ2-7	-	-
CASRSGIYEQYF	TGTGCCAGCAGGTCAGGTATCTACGAGCAGTACTTC	TRBV27	TRBJ2-7	few	-
CAGSLWTGPNEQFF	TGCGCCGGCAGCTTGTGGACGGGGCCCAATGAGCAGTTCTTC	TRBV5-1	TRBJ2-1	-	-
CASNPRVNSYEQYF	TGTGCCAGCAACCCTCGGGTCAACTCCTACGAGCAGTACTTC	TRBV2	TRBJ2-7	once	-
CASSPTSGSEQFF	TGTGCCAGCTCACCGACTAGCGGAAGTGAGCAGTTCTTC	TRBV18	TRBJ2-1	-	TRBD2
CASSLIGTGHSTEAFF	TGTGCCAGCAGTTTAATTGGGACGGGGCATTCCACTGAAGCTTTCTTT	TRBV27	TRBJ1-1	-	-
CASSQALAGVNEQFF	TGCGCCAGCAGCCAAGCCCTAGCGGGGGTCAATGAGCAGTTCTTC	TRBV4-3	TRBJ2-1	few	TRBD2
CASRPSGGELRNEQFF	TGTGCCAGCAGGCCTAGCGGGGGGGAACTGAGGAATGAGCAGTTCTTC	TRBV12-3/TRBV12-4	TRBJ2-1	-	TRBD2
CASSFEDLPYEQYF	TGCGCCAGCAGCTTCGAGGACTTGCCCTACGAGCAGTACTTC	TRBV5-1	TRBJ2-7	-	-
CAISASRGVMNTEAFF	TGTGCCATCAGTGCGTCTAGGGGGGTCATGAACACTGAAGCTTTCTTT	TRBV10-3	TRBJ1-1	-	-
CASSFPENQPDTQYF	TGTGCCAGCAGCTTCCCGGAAAACCAGCCAGATACGCAGTATTTT	TRBV7-9	TRBJ2-3	few	-
CASSPRTGSGHGYTF	TGTGCCAGCAGCCCTCGGACAGGATCAGGGCATGGCTACACCTTC	TRBV7-8	TRBJ1-2	-	TRBD1
CAISRLVGLTDTQYF	TGTGCCATCAGTAGGCTAGTGGGACTCACAGATACGCAGTATTTT	TRBV10-3	TRBJ2-3	-	-
CASRLRGPGELFF	TGTGCCAGCAGGCTACGGGGTCCCGGGGAGCTGTTTTTT	TRBV28	TRBJ2-2	few	-
CASRTTVYTYNEQYF	TGCGCCAGCAGAACGACTGTATATACCTACAATGAGCAGTACTTC	TRBV5-1	TRBJ2-7	-	-
CASSLDGQGATDTQYF	TGCGCCAGCAGCTTGGATGGACAGGGGGCAACAGATACGCAGTATTTT	TRBV5-1	TRBJ2-3	-	TRBD1
CASSYDGAGQETQYF	TGTGCCAGCAGTTACGACGGAGCGGGCCAAGAGACCCAGTACTTC	TRBV6-2/TRBV6-3	TRBJ2-5	few	-
CSAFRDMNTEAFF	TGCAGTGCTTTTCGGGACATGAACACTGAAGCTTTCTTT	TRBV20-1	TRBJ1-1	-	-
CASSGGYLAYNEQFF	TGTGCCAGCAGCGGGGGGTACCTAGCGTACAATGAGCAGTTCTTC	TRBV7-2	TRBJ2-1	-	-
CASSVIVPGQTSEQFF	TGTGCCAGCAGCGTTATAGTCCCGGGGCAGACCAGTGAGCAGTTCTTC	TRBV7-9	TRBJ2-1	few	-
CATSKELAGVSYEQYF	TGTGCCACCAGCAAAGAACTAGCGGGGGTGTCCTACGAGCAGTACTTC	TRBV15	TRBJ2-7	-	TRBD2
CASSLEGGSLSADTQYF	TGTGCCAGCAGCTTGGAAGGTGGGTCTCTCTCCGCAGATACGCAGTATTTT	TRBV5-6	TRBJ2-3	-	-
CASSQVSGTGYTF	TGCGCCAGCAGCCAAGTATCGGGGACTGGCTACACCTTC	TRBV4-3	TRBJ1-2	-	-